The entry below gives a single TCR beta chain sequence along with its context. Its target is not known. The data belong to a study of neoadjuvant anti-PD-1 for oral cavity cancer. Study-wide background: Most patients had three to four biweekly doses of 3 mg/kg nivolumab before resection. Around day 43, patients without progression received a fourth nivolumab dose before surgery.

The length of the CDR3 is 13 residues. Germline values: CDR1 MNHEY, CDR2 SMNVEV (reference sequence). Germline trimming cut 8 bases from V and 2 bases from J; bases unmatched to any gene: 6. Profiled with immunoSEQ multiplex PCR; TCRdb holds only in-frame clones, not every one. The sample lists about 12,000 clones; 71% were seen once. Time point here: after neoadjuvant nivolumab, at surgical resection. General study points: Treg/Th17 ratio rose with pretreatment blood and fell with post-treatment tumor TCRbeta clonality.

This TCR was sampled from a person aged 40 to 85 with oral cavity squamous cell carcinoma. The chain combines TRBV27 with TRBJ2-7; TRBD1 matches 7 bases. Sequenced material: PBMCs, taken after nivolumab (anti-PD-1) treatment. CDR3 in amino acids: CASGGTETYEQYF. DNA for the CDR3: TGTGCCAGCGGTGGGACAGAGACCTACGAGCAGTACTTC.